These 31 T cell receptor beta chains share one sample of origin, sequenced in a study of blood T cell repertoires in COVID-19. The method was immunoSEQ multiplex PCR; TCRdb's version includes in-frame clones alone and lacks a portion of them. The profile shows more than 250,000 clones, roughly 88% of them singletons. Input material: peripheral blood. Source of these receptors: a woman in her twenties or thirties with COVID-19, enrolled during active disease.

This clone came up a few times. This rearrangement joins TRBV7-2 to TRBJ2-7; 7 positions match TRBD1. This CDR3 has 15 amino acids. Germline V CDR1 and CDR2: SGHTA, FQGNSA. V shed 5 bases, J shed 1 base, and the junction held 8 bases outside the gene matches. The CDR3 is CASSPTGFSSYEQYV. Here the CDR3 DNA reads TGTGCCAGCAGCCCGACAGGGTTCTCTTCCTACGAGCAGTACGTC.

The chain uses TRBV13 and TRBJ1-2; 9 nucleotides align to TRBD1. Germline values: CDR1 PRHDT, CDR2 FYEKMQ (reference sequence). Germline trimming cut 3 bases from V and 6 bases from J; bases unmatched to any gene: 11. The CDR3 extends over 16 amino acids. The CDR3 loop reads CASSFLGDRALNGYTF. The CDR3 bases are TGTGCCAGCAGCTTCCTGGGGGACAGGGCTTTAAATGGCTACACCTTC. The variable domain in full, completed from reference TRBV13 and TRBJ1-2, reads AAGVIQSPRHLIKEKRETATLKCYPIPRHDTVYWYQQGPGQDPQFLISFYEKMQSDKGSIPDRFSAQQFSDYHSELNMSSLELGDSALYFCASSFLGDRALNGYTFGSGTRLTVV.

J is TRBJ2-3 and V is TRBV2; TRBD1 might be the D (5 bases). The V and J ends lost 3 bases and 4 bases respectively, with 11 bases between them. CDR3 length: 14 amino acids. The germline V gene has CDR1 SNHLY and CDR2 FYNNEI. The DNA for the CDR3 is TGTGCCAGCAGTGAGAGCCAGGGCCCAGATACGCAGTATTTT. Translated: CASSESQGPDTQYF. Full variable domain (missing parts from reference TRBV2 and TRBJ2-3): EPEVTQTPSHQVTQMGQEVILRCVPISNHLYFYWYRQILGQKVEFLVSFYNNEISEKSEIFDDQFSVERPDGSNFTLKIRSTKLEDSAMYFCASSESQGPDTQYFGPGTRLTVL.

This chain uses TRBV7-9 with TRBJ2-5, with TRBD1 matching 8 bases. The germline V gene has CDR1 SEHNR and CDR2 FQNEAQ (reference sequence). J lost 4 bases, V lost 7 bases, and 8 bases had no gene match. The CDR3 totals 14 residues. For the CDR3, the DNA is TGTGCCAGCACCCCCCCTACAGGGGGAGAGACCCAGTACTTC. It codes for CASTPPTGGETQYF.

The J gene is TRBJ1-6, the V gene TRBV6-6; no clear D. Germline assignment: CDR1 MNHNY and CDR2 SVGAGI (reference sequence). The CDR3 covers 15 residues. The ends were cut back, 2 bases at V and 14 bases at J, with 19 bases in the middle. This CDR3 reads CASSYETAVSLSLHF. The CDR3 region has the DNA TGTGCCAGCAGTTACGAGACTGCGGTTAGTTTGTCCCTCCACTTT.

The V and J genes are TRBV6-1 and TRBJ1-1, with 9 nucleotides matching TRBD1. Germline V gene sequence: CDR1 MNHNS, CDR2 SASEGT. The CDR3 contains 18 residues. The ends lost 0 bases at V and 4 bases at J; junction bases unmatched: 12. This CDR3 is CASSEARPWTGDGTEAFF. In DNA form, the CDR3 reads TGTGCCAGCAGTGAAGCTCGCCCTTGGACAGGGGACGGCACTGAAGCTTTCTTT.

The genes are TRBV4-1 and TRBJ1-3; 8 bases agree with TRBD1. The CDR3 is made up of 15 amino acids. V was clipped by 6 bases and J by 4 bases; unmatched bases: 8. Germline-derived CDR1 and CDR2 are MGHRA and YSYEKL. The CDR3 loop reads CASSRRTGPGNTIYF. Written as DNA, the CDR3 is TGCGCCAGCAGTCGACGGACAGGGCCAGGAAACACCATATATTTT.

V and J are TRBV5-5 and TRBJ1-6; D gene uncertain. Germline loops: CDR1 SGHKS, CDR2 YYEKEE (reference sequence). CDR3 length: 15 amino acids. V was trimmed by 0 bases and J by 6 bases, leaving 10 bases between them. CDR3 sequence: CASSLVKQLNSPLHF. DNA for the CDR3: TGTGCCAGCAGCTTGGTTAAACAGCTTAATTCACCCCTCCACTTT.

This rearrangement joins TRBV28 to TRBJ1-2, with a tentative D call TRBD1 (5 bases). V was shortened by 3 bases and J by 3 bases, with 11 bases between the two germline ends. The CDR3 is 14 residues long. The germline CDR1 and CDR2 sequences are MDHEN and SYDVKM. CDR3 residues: CASSFIRDYYGYTF. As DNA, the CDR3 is TGTGCCAGCAGTTTTATCAGGGATTACTATGGCTACACCTTC.

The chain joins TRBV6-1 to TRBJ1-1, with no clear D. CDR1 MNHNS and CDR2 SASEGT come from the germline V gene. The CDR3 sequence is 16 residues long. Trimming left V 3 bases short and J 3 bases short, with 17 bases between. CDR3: CASSDPEWSRYTEAFF. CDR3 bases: TGTGCCAGCAGTGATCCCGAGTGGAGTAGGTACACTGAAGCTTTCTTT.

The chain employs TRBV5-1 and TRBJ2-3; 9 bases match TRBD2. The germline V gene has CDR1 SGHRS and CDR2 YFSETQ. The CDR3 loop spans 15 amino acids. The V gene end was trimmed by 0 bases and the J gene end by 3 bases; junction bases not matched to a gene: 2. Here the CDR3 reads CASSLGLAVTDTQYF. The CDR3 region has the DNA TGCGCCAGCAGCTTGGGACTAGCGGTGACAGATACGCAGTATTTT.

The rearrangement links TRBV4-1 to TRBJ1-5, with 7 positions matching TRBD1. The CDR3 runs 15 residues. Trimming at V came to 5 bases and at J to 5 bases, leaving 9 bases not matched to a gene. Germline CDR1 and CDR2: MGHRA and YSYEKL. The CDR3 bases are TGCGCCAGCAGCGCCTTTGACAGGGCCCATCAGCCCCAGCATTTT. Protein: CASSAFDRAHQPQHF.

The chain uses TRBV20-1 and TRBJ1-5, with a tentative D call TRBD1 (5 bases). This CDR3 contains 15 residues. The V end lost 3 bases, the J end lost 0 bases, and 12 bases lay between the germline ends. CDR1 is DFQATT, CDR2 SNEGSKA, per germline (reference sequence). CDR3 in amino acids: CSASYQGISNQPQHF. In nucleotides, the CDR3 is TGCAGTGCTAGTTACCAGGGAATTAGCAATCAGCCCCAGCATTTT.

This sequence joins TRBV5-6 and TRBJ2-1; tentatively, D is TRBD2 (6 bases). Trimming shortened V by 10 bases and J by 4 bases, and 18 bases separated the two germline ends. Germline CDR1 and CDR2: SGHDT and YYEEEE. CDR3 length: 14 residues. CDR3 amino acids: CAWGVGTLYNEQFF. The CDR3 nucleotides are TGTGCCTGGGGGGTCGGGACCCTTTACAATGAGCAGTTCTTC.

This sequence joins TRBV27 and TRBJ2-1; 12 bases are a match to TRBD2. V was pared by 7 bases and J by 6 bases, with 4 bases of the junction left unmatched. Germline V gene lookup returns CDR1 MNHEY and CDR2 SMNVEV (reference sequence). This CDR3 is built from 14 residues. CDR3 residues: CASTLAGGVNEQFF. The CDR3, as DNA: TGTGCCAGCACGCTAGCGGGGGGGGTCAATGAGCAGTTCTTC.

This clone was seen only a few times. DNA of the CDR3: TGTGCCAGCAGCCGACAGTCTGGAAACACCATATATTTT. This encodes CASSRQSGNTIYF. The rearrangement links TRBV7-2 to TRBJ1-3, with D tentatively TRBD1 (5 bases). Germline V lookup: CDR1 SGHTA, CDR2 FQGNSA. This CDR3 is built from 13 residues. V was trimmed by 5 bases and J by 1 base, leaving 6 bases between them.

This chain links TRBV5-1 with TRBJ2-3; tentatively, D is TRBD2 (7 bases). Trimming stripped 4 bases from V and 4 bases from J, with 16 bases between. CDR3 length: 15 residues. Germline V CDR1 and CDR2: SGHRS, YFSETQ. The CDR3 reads CASSLTGGHPDTQYF. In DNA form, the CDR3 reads TGCGCCAGCAGCCTGACGGGGGGCCATCCAGATACGCAGTATTTT. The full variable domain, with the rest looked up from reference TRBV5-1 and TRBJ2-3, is KAGVTQTPRYLIKTRGQQVTLSCSPISGHRSVSWYQQTPGQGLQFLFEYFSETQRNKGNFPGRFSGRQFSNSRSEMNVSTLELGDSALYLCASSLTGGHPDTQYFGPGTRLTVL.

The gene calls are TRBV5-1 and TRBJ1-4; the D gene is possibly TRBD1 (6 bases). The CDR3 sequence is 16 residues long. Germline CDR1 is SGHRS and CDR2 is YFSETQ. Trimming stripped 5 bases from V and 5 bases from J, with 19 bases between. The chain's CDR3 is CASRLPRDTVNEKLFF. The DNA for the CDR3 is TGCGCCAGCAGACTCCCCCGGGACACCGTGAATGAAAAACTGTTTTTT. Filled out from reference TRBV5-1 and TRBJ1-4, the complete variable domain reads KAGVTQTPRYLIKTRGQQVTLSCSPISGHRSVSWYQQTPGQGLQFLFEYFSETQRNKGNFPGRFSGRQFSNSRSEMNVSTLELGDSALYLCASRLPRDTVNEKLFFGSGTQLSVL.

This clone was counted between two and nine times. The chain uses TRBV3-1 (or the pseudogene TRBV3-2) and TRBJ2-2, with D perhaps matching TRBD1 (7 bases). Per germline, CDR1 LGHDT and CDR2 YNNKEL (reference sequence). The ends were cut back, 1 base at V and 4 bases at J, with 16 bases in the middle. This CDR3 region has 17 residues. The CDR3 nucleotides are TGTGCCAGCAGCCAAGGAGGGGGCGCCGGGGGCACCGGGGAGCTGTTTTTT. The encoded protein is CASSQGGGAGGTGELFF.

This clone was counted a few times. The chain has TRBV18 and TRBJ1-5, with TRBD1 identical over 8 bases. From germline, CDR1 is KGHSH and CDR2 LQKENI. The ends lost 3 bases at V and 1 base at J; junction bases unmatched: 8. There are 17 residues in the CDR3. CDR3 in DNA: TGTGCCAGCTCACCGATTGCCCGGACAGGGAGCAATCAGCCCCAGCATTTT. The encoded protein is CASSPIARTGSNQPQHF.

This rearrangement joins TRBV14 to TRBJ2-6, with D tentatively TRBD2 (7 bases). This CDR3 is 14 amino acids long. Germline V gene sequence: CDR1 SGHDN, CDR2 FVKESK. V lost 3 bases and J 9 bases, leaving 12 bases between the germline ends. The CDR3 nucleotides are TGTGCCAGCAGCCACCGGGGGGACATCAACGTCCTGACTTTC. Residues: CASSHRGDINVLTF.

The CDR3 sequence is CASSESRTGDNSPLHF. CDR3 sequence (DNA): TGCGCCAGCAGTGAGTCACGGACAGGGGATAATTCACCCCTCCACTTT. The chain carries TRBV10-1 and TRBJ1-6; 9 nucleotides align to TRBD1. The ends lost 0 bases at V and 5 bases at J; junction bases unmatched: 2. Germline V gene lookup returns CDR1 WNHNN and CDR2 SYGVQD (reference sequence). CDR3 size: 16 residues.

CDR3 in amino acids: CASRFGEWTEAFF. DNA for the CDR3: TGTGCCAGCAGATTCGGGGAGTGGACTGAAGCTTTCTTT. The chain couples TRBV27 to TRBJ1-1; D remains unclear. V was clipped by 6 bases and J by 5 bases, with 13 bases between them. The CDR3 loop spans 13 amino acids. Germline CDR1 is MNHEY and CDR2 is SMNVEV (reference sequence).

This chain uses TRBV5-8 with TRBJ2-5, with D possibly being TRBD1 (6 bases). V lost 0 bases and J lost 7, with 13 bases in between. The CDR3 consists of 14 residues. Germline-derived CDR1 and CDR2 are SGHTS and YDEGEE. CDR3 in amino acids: CASSLGGPIGTQYF. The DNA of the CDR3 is TGTGCCAGCAGCTTGGGGGGGCCGATTGGGACCCAGTACTTC.

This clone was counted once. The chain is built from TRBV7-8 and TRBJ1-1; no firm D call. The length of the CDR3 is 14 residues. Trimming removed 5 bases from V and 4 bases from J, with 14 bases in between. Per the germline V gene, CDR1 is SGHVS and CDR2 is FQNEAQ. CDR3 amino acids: CASSPPGRSTEAFF. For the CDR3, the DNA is TGTGCCAGCAGCCCGCCGGGGAGGAGCACTGAAGCTTTCTTT.

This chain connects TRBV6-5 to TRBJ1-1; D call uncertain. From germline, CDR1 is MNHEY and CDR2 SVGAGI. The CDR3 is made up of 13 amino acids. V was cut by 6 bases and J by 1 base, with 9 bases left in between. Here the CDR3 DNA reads TGTGCCAGCAGCCTCAGCGAGAACACTGAAGCTTTCTTT. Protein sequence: CASSLSENTEAFF.

The CDR3 reads CASSVVISGAYNEQFF. The DNA of the CDR3 is TGTGCCAGCAGCGTAGTAATTTCAGGGGCCTACAATGAGCAGTTCTTC. This rearrangement joins TRBV9 to TRBJ2-1, with a tentative D call TRBD1 (6 bases). V was clipped by 0 bases and J by 2 bases, with 12 bases between them. The CDR3 has 16 amino acids. The germline V gene encodes CDR1 SGDLS and CDR2 YYNGEE.

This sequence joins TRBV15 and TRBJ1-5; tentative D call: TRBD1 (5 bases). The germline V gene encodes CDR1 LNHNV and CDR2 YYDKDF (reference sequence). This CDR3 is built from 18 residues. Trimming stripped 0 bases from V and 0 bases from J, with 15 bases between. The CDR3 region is CATSRDPGSRYSNQPQHF. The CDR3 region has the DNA TGTGCCACCAGCAGAGATCCAGGGTCGCGGTATAGCAATCAGCCCCAGCATTTT.

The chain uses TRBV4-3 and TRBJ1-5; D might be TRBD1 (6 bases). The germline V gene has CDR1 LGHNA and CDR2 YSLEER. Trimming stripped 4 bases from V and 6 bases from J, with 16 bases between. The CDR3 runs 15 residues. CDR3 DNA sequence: TGCGCCAGCAGCCGAGTATACCAGGGGACTCAGCCCCAGCATTTT. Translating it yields CASSRVYQGTQPQHF.

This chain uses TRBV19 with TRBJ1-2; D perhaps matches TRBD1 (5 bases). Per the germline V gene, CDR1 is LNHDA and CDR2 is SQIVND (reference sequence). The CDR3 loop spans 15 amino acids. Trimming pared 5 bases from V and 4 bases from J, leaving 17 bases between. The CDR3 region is CASSPGTGGVYGYTF. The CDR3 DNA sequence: TGTGCCAGTAGTCCTGGGACGGGAGGCGTCTATGGCTACACCTTC.

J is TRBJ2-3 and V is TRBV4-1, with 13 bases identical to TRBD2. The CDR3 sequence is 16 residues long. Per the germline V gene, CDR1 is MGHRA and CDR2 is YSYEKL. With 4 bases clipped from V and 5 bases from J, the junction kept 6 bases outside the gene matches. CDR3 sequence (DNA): TGCGCCAGCAGCCGTACCGGGACTAGCGGGGAAGATACGCAGTATTTT. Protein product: CASSRTGTSGEDTQYF.